One and the same sample provided the 26 T cell receptor beta chains below, sequenced in a study of T cell responses to AZD1222 COVID-19 vaccine. The table came from immunoSEQ multiplex PCR; TCRdb's copy has only in-frame clones and leaves some out. The sample carries about 140,000 clones, around nine tenths recorded once. The sequencing here drew on peripheral blood, taken on day 0 of AZD1222 vaccination. These receptors all stem from an adult in good health.

This clone was seen just once. The chain combines TRBV28 with TRBJ1-2, with a weak D call TRBD1 (6 bases). Per germline, CDR1 MDHEN and CDR2 SYDVKM. The CDR3 is 15 residues long. Trimming cost V 4 bases and J 8 bases, with 20 bases left between them. The CDR3 reads CASSSPGSGEVGYTF. CDR3 DNA: TGTGCCAGCAGTTCCCCCGGATCAGGGGAGGTAGGCTACACCTTC.

The V call is TRBV5-1, the J call TRBJ1-1; no firm D call. The length of the CDR3 is 14 residues. Germline assignment: CDR1 SGHRS and CDR2 YFSETQ. The V and J ends lost 0 bases and 2 bases respectively, with 8 bases between them. CDR3 loop: CASSLGRSNTEAFF. CDR3 nucleotide sequence: TGCGCCAGCAGCTTGGGGCGGAGCAACACTGAAGCTTTCTTT.

This sequence joins TRBV6-5 and TRBJ2-7, with 7 nucleotides matching TRBD2. The CDR3 spans 15 residues. Per germline, CDR1 MNHEY and CDR2 SVGAGI. The ends lost 0 bases at V and 0 bases at J; junction bases unmatched: 2. The CDR3 sequence: CASSYSGGYSYEQYF. DNA for the CDR3: TGTGCCAGCAGTTACTCGGGGGGGTACTCCTACGAGCAGTACTTC.

The chain couples TRBV19 to TRBJ1-3; D ambiguous. CDR1 and CDR2 from the germline V gene are LNHDA and SQIVND (reference sequence). Trimming stripped 8 bases from V and 3 bases from J, with 14 bases between. The CDR3 consists of 14 residues. This chain's CDR3 is CASHEGFGGNTIYF. DNA for the CDR3: TGTGCCAGTCACGAGGGATTCGGTGGAAACACCATATATTTT.

The rearrangement joins TRBV28 to TRBJ1-5; no clear D. The V end lost 7 bases, the J end lost 7 bases, and 14 bases lay between the germline ends. From germline, CDR1 is MDHEN and CDR2 SYDVKM. This CDR3 spans 13 amino acids. In nucleotides, the CDR3 is TGTGCCAGCACACAGTTGGGAGGCCAGCCCCAGCATTTT. It codes for CASTQLGGQPQHF.

V usage is TRBV19 and J usage is TRBJ1-6; no clear D gene. CDR1 is LNHDA and CDR2 is SQIVND in the germline V gene (reference sequence). Trimming took 6 bases from V and 7 from J, leaving 16 bases between them. CDR3 length: 15 residues. CDR3 amino acids: CASRARVLGNSPLHF. CDR3 coding DNA: TGTGCCAGTAGGGCTCGAGTACTAGGGAATTCACCCCTCCACTTT.

The genes are TRBV12-3 or TRBV12-4 and TRBJ1-5, with D uncertain. The CDR3 has 12 amino acids. V gave up 1 base and J gave up 6 bases, with 4 bases separating them. CDR3 nucleotide sequence: TGTGCCAGCAGTTTAGAGCCTCAGCCCCAGCATTTT. Protein product: CASSLEPQPQHF.

The rearrangement uses TRBV19 and TRBJ1-6, with unresolved D. V dropped 3 bases and J dropped 0 bases, with 12 bases sitting between them. Germline CDR1 is LNHDA and CDR2 is SQIVND (reference sequence). There are 17 residues in the CDR3. The CDR3 reads CASSIRPPSSYNSPLHF. CDR3 nucleotide sequence: TGTGCCAGTAGTATTCGGCCGCCTAGCTCCTATAATTCACCCCTCCACTTT.

This clone was detected only once. The chain joins TRBV2 to TRBJ2-3, with D perhaps TRBD2 (5 bases). CDR1 is SNHLY, CDR2 FYNNEI, per germline. The ends were cut back, 8 bases at V and 2 bases at J, with 14 bases in the middle. The CDR3 sequence is 14 residues long. The chain's CDR3 is CASRGPQFTDTQYF. The DNA of the CDR3 is TGTGCCAGCCGGGGTCCGCAATTCACAGATACGCAGTATTTT.

The genes are TRBV27 and TRBJ1-4, with D possibly matching TRBD1 (5 bases). The CDR3 length is 18 residues. The V and J ends lost 1 base and 0 bases respectively, with 15 bases between them. Germline V CDR1 and CDR2: MNHEY, SMNVEV (reference sequence). CDR3 sequence: CASSLWGRTLATNEKLFF. The CDR3 DNA follows: TGTGCCAGCAGTTTATGGGGTCGGACACTCGCAACTAATGAAAAACTGTTTTTT.

V gene TRBV6-5 combines with J gene TRBJ1-2, with D perhaps matching TRBD1 (6 bases). Per the germline V gene, CDR1 is MNHEY and CDR2 is SVGAGI. V was shortened by 6 bases and J by 4 bases, with 15 bases between the two germline ends. This CDR3 comprises 14 residues. The DNA for the CDR3 is TGTGCCAGCAGCCCAGGGGAACCCTCCTATGGCTACACCTTC. Its protein product is CASSPGEPSYGYTF.

J is TRBJ1-3 and V is TRBV2; D ambiguous. V lost 6 bases, J lost 4 bases, and 10 bases lay in between. Looked up from germline, CDR1 is SNHLY and CDR2 is FYNNEI. The CDR3 extends over 13 amino acids. The CDR3 bases are TGTGCCAGCAGACAGTCTGACGGAAACACCATATATTTT. It translates to CASRQSDGNTIYF.

The V gene is TRBV27, the J gene TRBJ1-2; D remains ambiguous. Germline CDR1 is MNHEY and CDR2 is SMNVEV (reference sequence). V shed 4 bases and J shed 2 bases, with 11 bases lying between them. The CDR3 is made up of 14 amino acids. Here the CDR3 DNA reads TGTGCCAGCAGTTGGAGTGGTACCAACTATGGCTACACCTTC. Amino acid sequence: CASSWSGTNYGYTF.

The genes are TRBV20-1 and TRBJ1-2; no clear D. Germline V gene sequence: CDR1 DFQATT, CDR2 SNEGSKA (reference sequence). The germline V and J ends were trimmed by 4 bases and 4 bases, with 7 bases remaining between them. There are 11 residues in the CDR3. This CDR3 is CSATGIYGYTF. In DNA, the CDR3 is TGCAGTGCTACCGGCATCTATGGCTACACCTTC.

The chain couples TRBV11-3 to TRBJ2-3; D is possibly TRBD2 (5 bases). V was shortened by 4 bases and J by 1 base, with 15 bases between the two germline ends. The germline V gene has CDR1 SGHNT and CDR2 YENEEA. The CDR3 length is 16 residues. CDR3: CASSSSGWGGTDTQYF. CDR3 in DNA: TGTGCCAGCAGCTCGTCCGGTTGGGGAGGCACAGATACGCAGTATTTT.

The chain has TRBV3-1 (or the pseudogene TRBV3-2) and TRBJ2-7; the D is unclear. Germline CDR1 and CDR2: LGHDT and YNNKEL (reference sequence). The CDR3 spans 14 residues. Trimming shortened V by 4 bases and J by 6 bases, and 16 bases separated the two germline ends. The CDR3 region is CASSPTTGSSEQYF. DNA of the CDR3: TGTGCCAGCAGCCCCACAACTGGTTCTAGCGAGCAGTACTTC.

The chain is built from TRBV2 and TRBJ1-4, with TRBD1 matching 11 bases. Germline lookup yields CDR1 SNHLY and CDR2 FYNNEI. J was trimmed by 10 bases and V by 1 base; bases with no gene match: 2. The CDR3 contains 14 residues. CDR3 nucleotides: TGTGCCAGCAGTGAAGGGACAGGGGGCGTAAAACTGTTTTTT. It translates to CASSEGTGGVKLFF.

V gene TRBV6-1 combines with J gene TRBJ2-7; 11 positions match TRBD1. V lost 3 bases and J lost 7; bases outside the gene matches: 8. Germline assignment: CDR1 MNHNS and CDR2 SASEGT. CDR3 length: 15 amino acids. The CDR3: CASSEHGTGGNEQYF. The CDR3 DNA reads TGTGCCAGCAGTGAGCACGGGACAGGGGGAAATGAGCAGTACTTC.

The chain recombines TRBV19 with TRBJ1-2; D is uncertain. Trimming pared 5 bases from V and 4 bases from J, leaving 11 bases between. This CDR3 has 13 residues. CDR1 and CDR2 from the germline V gene are LNHDA and SQIVND (reference sequence). In DNA form, the CDR3 reads TGTGCCAGTAGTCCCCGGACGGCCTATGGCTACACCTTC. It yields the protein CASSPRTAYGYTF. Variable domain in full (rest from reference TRBV19 and TRBJ1-2): DGGITQSPKYLFRKEGQNVTLSCEQNLNHDAMYWYRQDPGQGLRLIYYSQIVNDFQKGDIAEGYSVSREKKESFPLTVTSAQKNPTAFYLCASSPRTAYGYTFGSGTRLTVV.

The V gene is TRBV5-1, the J gene TRBJ2-7; no reliable D call. Germline V CDR1 and CDR2: SGHRS, YFSETQ. CDR3 size: 15 residues. Trimming took off 1 base at V and 0 bases at J, with 11 bases between the two ends. CDR3 loop: CASSLLQENSYEQYF. The CDR3 nucleotides are TGCGCCAGCAGCTTGCTGCAGGAAAACTCCTACGAGCAGTACTTC.

The CDR3 DNA reads TGTGCCAGCAGCTTAGATCCGGACCGATCATACGAGCAGTACTTC. It specifies CASSLDPDRSYEQYF. This sequence joins TRBV7-6 and TRBJ2-7, with D hard to call. The CDR3 is 15 residues long. CDR1 and CDR2 (germline): SGHVS, FNYEAQ. Trimming stripped 1 base from V and 4 bases from J, with 14 bases between. The variable domain in full, with the rest retrieved from reference TRBV7-6 and TRBJ2-7, is GAGVSQSPRYKVTKRGQDVALRCDPISGHVSLYWYRQALGQGPEFLTYFNYEAQQDKSGLPNDRFSAERPEGSISTLTIQRTEQRDSAMYRCASSLDPDRSYEQYFGPGTRLTVT.

This chain links TRBV15 with TRBJ1-3; 7 positions agree with TRBD1. Germline V lookup: CDR1 LNHNV, CDR2 YYDKDF (reference sequence). Trimming removed 3 bases from V and 6 bases from J; junction bases left unmatched: 8. The CDR3 is 15 amino acids. DNA of the CDR3: TGTGCCACCAGCAGTTTGGACAGGAGACAAAACACCATATATTTT. Amino acids: CATSSLDRRQNTIYF.

The chain links TRBV4-1 to TRBJ2-3; 7 bases are a match to TRBD2. The J segment lost 1 base and the V segment lost 4 bases, leaving 8 bases of the junction unmatched. This CDR3 comprises 16 residues. Germline CDR1 reads MGHRA; CDR2 reads YSYEKL. CDR3 sequence: CASSPLASGRTDTQYF. In DNA form, the CDR3 reads TGCGCCAGCAGCCCGCTAGCTAGCGGCCGCACAGATACGCAGTATTTT.

The chain is built from TRBV2 and TRBJ2-4; tentative D call: TRBD1 (6 bases). Germline V CDR1 and CDR2: SNHLY, FYNNEI. CDR3 size: 17 residues. Trimming removed 1 base from V and 0 bases from J, with 13 bases in between. This chain's CDR3 is CASSEGGQYLAKNIQYF. The CDR3 DNA follows: TGTGCCAGCAGTGAAGGTGGACAGTATCTAGCCAAAAACATTCAGTACTTC. The full variable domain, its missing parts supplied by reference TRBV2 and TRBJ2-4, is EPEVTQTPSHQVTQMGQEVILRCVPISNHLYFYWYRQILGQKVEFLVSFYNNEISEKSEIFDDQFSVERPDGSNFTLKIRSTKLEDSAMYFCASSEGGQYLAKNIQYFGAGTRLSVL.

The chain links TRBV2 to TRBJ2-1; either TRBD1 or TRBD2 may supply D (5 bases each). The V and J ends lost 3 bases and 3 bases respectively, with 18 bases between them. CDR3 length equals 17 residues. Per germline, CDR1 SNHLY and CDR2 FYNNEI. CDR3 nucleotide sequence: TGTGCCAGCAGTGAGAGTGAGATCGGGGCCCGCTACAATGAGCAGTTCTTC. As protein: CASSESEIGARYNEQFF.

The CDR3 region is CASSEALGLSGITDTQYF. The CDR3 DNA follows: TGTGCCAGCAGTGAAGCGCTGGGACTCAGCGGAATCACAGATACGCAGTATTTT. This chain connects TRBV2 to TRBJ2-3; the D gene is possibly TRBD2 (6 bases). V was clipped by 0 bases and J by 2 bases, with 18 bases between them. This CDR3 has 18 amino acids. CDR1 and CDR2 (germline): SNHLY, FYNNEI.